One TCR beta chain is described in this entry. Donors were Caucasian adults residing in Nashville, Tennessee, USA. The sample belongs to a study of shared clonotypes between healthy human individuals. Study-wide context: Each donor had three CD4 naive, three CD4 memory, two CD8 naive and one CD8 memory plate.

The CDR3 extends over 14 amino acids. V trimming: 4 bases; J trimming: 4 bases; junction bases outside the gene matches: 2. CDR1 is SEHNR, CDR2 FQNEAQ, per germline (reference sequence). Profiled with immunoSEQ multiplex PCR; TCRdb holds only in-frame clones, not every one. The sample carries roughly 2.6 million clones, approximately 94% recorded once. The chain recombines TRBV7-9 with TRBJ2-1; 9 bases line up with TRBD2. The clonotype comes from a young man in good health. Sequences were obtained from naive CD4+ T cells sorted from blood. Regarding subset: CD45RA+ positively selected. The DNA of the CDR3 is TGTGCCAGCAGCTCCACTAGCGGGTACAATGAGCAGTTCTTC. Translated: CASSSTSGYNEQFF.